This T cell receptor beta chain comes out of a study of siplizumab effects on memory and regulatory T cells. The study, taken as a whole, reports: To unstimulated subsets, only a minor fraction of alloreactive clones could be mapped. Roughly 75-95% of proliferating CD4+ or CD8+ clones lacked a naive or memory phenotype that could be assigned.

CDR1 and CDR2 from the germline V gene are KGHSH and LQKENI. This CDR3 region has 12 residues. The germline V and J ends were trimmed by 5 bases and 13 bases, with 17 bases remaining between them. This table comes from immunoSEQ multiplex PCR, and its TCRdb copy is limited to in-frame clones, with some not included. The sample has roughly 26,000 clones, 65% to 90% seen once; the top ten hold about 25%. Note on this clone: Antigen unknown.

The origin of this receptor is a human donor in good health. The chain joins TRBV18 to TRBJ1-2; D is ambiguous. The sample comprised memory CD4+ T cells sorted from blood. This CDR3 reads CASSKATEAGTF. The CDR3 DNA reads as TGTGCCAGCTCAAAGGCAACGGAGGCAGGCACCTTC.